This T cell receptor (beta chain) stems from a study of T-cell memory formation after mild COVID-19 (dated by TCRdb to the early 2020s). About the study as a whole: Most TCR sequence clusters were specific to one of the two donors. T-cell clones expanding and contracting after mild COVID-19 in a couple of donors were tracked by longitudinal TCRalpha and TCRbeta repertoire sequencing. The cohort comprised two young, previously healthy adult volunteers, one female and one male. Here is what the overall study found, with its caveats: Only two mild cases were covered in the study, and larger cohorts including severe cases with pre-infection samples were considered necessary. Some responding clones were detected in pre-infection memory, suggesting pre-existing cross-reactive memory T cells joined the SARS-CoV-2 response. Contracting CD4+ clones were found mainly in CM and EM memory subsets, while CD8+ clones were enriched in EMRA. Whether the second-wave clones peaking on day 37 were SARS-CoV-2 specific was not confirmed. Clones contracting from day 15 to 85 had balanced CD4/CD8 phenotypes, while a second wave expanding from day 15 to 37 was biased towards CD4+.

This clonotype was detected only a few times. The antigen this receptor binds is unknown. No qualities accompany the bases; no much larger clone lies one base away. V is trimmed back by 4 bases and J by 4 bases, and the junction contains 4 bases that no gene match accounts for. From the cysteine up to the phenylalanine, the CDR3 has a length of 13 residues. The entry retains the CDR3 DNA only, 39 bases that are in frame from base 1. Instrument used: Illumina NovaSeq 6000. Using 5'RACE with constant-segment primers, TCRalpha and TCRbeta cDNA libraries were constructed, with sample barcodes and unique molecular identifiers added in the process. RNA was extracted from every sample with Trizol reagent. The libraries were amplified in two PCR steps, and the second step added a second sample barcode and Illumina TruSeq adapters. The libraries were sequenced on an Illumina NovaSeq using 2 x 150 bp paired-end reads. In the authors' own workflow: With migec v1.2.7, reads were demultiplexed and then collapsed into UMI-guided consensus sequences. Using mixcr v2.1.11, UMI consensuses were aligned to TRA and TRB V and J templates and then assembled into clonotypes. Clonotypes were classified as expanded or contracted when called significant by both edgeR and NoisET, with noise models trained on biological replicates. edgeR calls used a false discovery rate-adjusted p below 0.01 and a log2 fold-change threshold of 1. As an exploratory analysis of dynamics, PCA with hierarchical clustering was applied to max-normalized trajectories of the 1000 most abundant clonotypes. The CD4 or CD8 phenotype of responding clones was assigned using the separately sequenced CD4+ and CD8+ repertoires. The raw public reads went through TCRdb reprocessing: fastp at Q25, MiXCR clone calling, in-frame beta chains kept. Rows matching on CDR3 protein sequence are summarized as one entry with the most common DNA and genes. It is TCRdb's table, rather than the study itself, that gives the V and J calls and clone size. The sample table records a few hundred thousand distinct CDR3 sequences; around 25% of these occur just once. Of the sample, roughly 10% is held by the ten largest clones.

Ficoll-Paque density gradient centrifugation was used to isolate PBMCs. This TCR derives from an adult woman who had mild COVID-19 (a few samples of this study predate the infection). The sample titles of this study are shuffled in the database, so cell type and time point are left out; the donor was told from shared clones. Specimen: PBMCs or a T cell subset sorted from them (not recorded which). The sequence joins TRBV12-3 or TRBV12-4 to TRBJ2-7, with TRBD2 identical over 7 junction bases. This receptor has the CDR3 CASSSLAVYEQYF. DNA sequence: TGTGCCAGCAGTTCGCTAGCGGTGTACGAGCAGTACTTC.